The T cell receptor (beta chain) under discussion was sequenced for a study of PD-1 blockade in mismatch repair-deficient tumors (dated by TCRdb to about 2017). In the study overall: Between September 2013 and late 2016, roughly 84 consecutive patients with about a dozen mismatch repair-deficient cancer types, all previously treated and progressing, were enrolled in the trial. Tumor-associated T cell clones in the peripheral blood of patients responding to PD-1 blockade were tracked using deep sequencing of TCR CDR3 regions.

Findings and caveats that apply to the study as a whole: After pembrolizumab, tumor-resident clones, which were often undetectable in blood before treatment, expanded rapidly and then contracted, generally ahead of radiologic responses.

V is cut by 0 bases and J by 1 base, and the space between the germline ends is 12 bases. CDR1 and CDR2 are read off the germline V gene as MNHNS and SASEGT. Counted from cysteine to phenylalanine, this CDR3 has 16 amino acids. Left in the record is the CDR3 DNA by itself, 48 bases read in frame from the first base. To prepare the library, the immunoSEQ multiplex PCR assay was applied. The clones in this table, taken by TCRdb from immuneACCESS, are in-frame only. Not every clone is retained; where verified, under half of the shortfall comes from an unresolved V gene, and the cause of the rest is unknown. The sample yields under 50,000 clones; 77% were counted once. The top ten clones comprise 2.5% to 4% of the sample. The label giving this sample's time point can be read as: peripheral blood before pembrolizumab. Mismatch repair deficiency was established in every enrolled patient by polymerase chain reaction or immunohistochemistry. Three patients who responded to pembrolizumab therapy underwent TCR sequencing. The phase II trial prospectively evaluated PD-1 blockade with pembrolizumab in advanced mismatch repair-deficient cancers, independent of tissue of origin. Peripheral blood T cell samples were gathered serially, both before PD-1 blockade started and at multiple time points afterward. Blood sampling times were reported as weeks after the first pembrolizumab dose.

Concerning this clone: What antigen it recognizes has not been identified. Base qualities are not recorded, but no much larger clone differs from it by a single base.

Recombination connected TRBV6-1 to TRBJ1-2, with an unclear D gene assignment. This TCR came from an adult with mismatch repair-deficient cancer. The sequences come from PBMCs, collected before pembrolizumab treatment. In nucleotide form, the sequence is TGTGCCAGCAGTGAAGCGCAGTGGCAGTTTAACTATGGCTACACCTTC. Translation gives CASSEAQWQFNYGYTF.